This is a list of T cell receptor beta chains from one sample in a study of blood T cell repertoires in COVID-19. Sequencing was performed with immunoSEQ multiplex PCR; in TCRdb, only in-frame clones are kept and a portion is missing. This sample has approximately 67,000 clones; approximately 87% occur once, and the top ten carry around 5%. The sample was peripheral blood. Receptors were obtained from a man in his forties or fifties with active COVID-19. The CDR3 runs from the conserved cysteine through the conserved F or W. A D gene is named only where the DNA matches it firmly. Rows give clone size only sometimes, using once, few, many, or a class for an expanded clone.

clone size	J gene	D gene	V gene	CDR3 DNA	CDR3 protein
once	TRBJ2-3	.	TRBV24-1	TGTGCCACCAGCGAGCGGGCCTTCACAGATACGCAGTATTTT	CATSERAFTDTQYF
.	TRBJ1-2	TRBD1	TRBV29-1	TGCAGCGCCGACCCGACAGGGGCGAATGGCTACACCTTC	CSADPTGANGYTF
.	TRBJ2-1	.	TRBV18	TGTGCCAGCTCACCAATTCTAGCGAATGAGCAGTTCTTC	CASSPILANEQFF
few	TRBJ1-1	.	TRBV5-1	TGCGCCAGCAGCTTGTATCACAGCAGGATGAACACTGAAGCTTTCTTT	CASSLYHSRMNTEAFF
.	TRBJ1-1	.	TRBV7-2	TGTGCCAGCAGCTTAAACGCAGCTCCAGGAGGAGCTTTCTTT	CASSLNAAPGGAFF
.	TRBJ2-1	TRBD2	TRBV7-2	TGTGCCAGCAGCTTAGCCCCATTTAGCGGGAGAGCCAATGAGCAGTTCTTC	CASSLAPFSGRANEQFF
.	TRBJ2-1	TRBD2	TRBV4-1	TGCGCCAGCAGCCGGTCGGGAGGGTACAATGAGCAGTTCTTC	CASSRSGGYNEQFF
.	TRBJ1-1	.	TRBV7-2	TGTGCCAGCAGCCTGAAACAGGGCCGGACTGAAGCTTTCTTT	CASSLKQGRTEAFF
.	TRBJ2-7	TRBD2	TRBV5-4	TGTGCCAGCAGCTGGGGGGGTAGCGGATCCTACGAGCAGTACTTC	CASSWGGSGSYEQYF
.	TRBJ1-1	.	TRBV29-1	TGCAGCGTCGTTCGCGTGAGGGACACTGAAGCTTTCTTT	CSVVRVRDTEAFF
.	TRBJ1-1	TRBD1	TRBV6-6	TGTGCCAGCAGTCTCGGGACAGCGGTGACTGAAGCTTTCTTT	CASSLGTAVTEAFF
.	TRBJ1-1	.	TRBV27	TGTGCCAGCAGTCCCAAAAACAGGGTAGGGGCGGCTGAAGCTTTCTTT	CASSPKNRVGAAEAFF
few	TRBJ2-7	TRBD2	TRBV5-4	TGTGCCAGCAAGCTGGGAGGGAGTGGGTCCTACGAGCAGTACTTC	CASKLGGSGSYEQYF
.	TRBJ2-1	TRBD2	TRBV30	TGTGCCTGGAGTGGACTAGCGGGAGGGGCGAGCTCCTACAATGAGCAGTTCTTC	CAWSGLAGGASSYNEQFF
.	TRBJ1-1	TRBD1	TRBV5-6	TGTGCCAGCAGCCAAGACAGGGGGCGTGATCCTGAAGCTTTCTTT	CASSQDRGRDPEAFF
.	TRBJ1-1	TRBD1	TRBV28	TGTGCCAGCAGTTTGACAGGGACCCTGAACACTGAAGCTTTCTTT	CASSLTGTLNTEAFF
once	TRBJ2-5	TRBD2	TRBV6-2/TRBV6-3	TGTGCCAGCAGTTACGGTGGGACTAGCGGGAAGAGAGAGACCCAGTACTTC	CASSYGGTSGKRETQYF
once	TRBJ1-1	.	TRBV2	TGTGCCAGCAGTGTTGACTTAGGGAACACTGAAGCTTTCTTT	CASSVDLGNTEAFF
.	TRBJ1-2	.	TRBV6-5	TGTGCCAGCAGTTACCTGCCAACAGGGAACTATGGCTACACCTTC	CASSYLPTGNYGYTF
.	TRBJ1-1	TRBD1	TRBV10-3	TGTGCCATCAGTGCACCGGGACAGGCAGCCACTGAAGCTTTCTTT	CAISAPGQAATEAFF